Listed below are T cell receptor beta chains from one sample, sequenced in a study of TIL therapy for anti-PD-1-resistant metastatic lung cancer. This table comes from immunoSEQ multiplex PCR, and its TCRdb copy is limited to in-frame clones, with some not included. The table records 45,000 to 75,000 clones, roughly 91% of them present only once. The input for sequencing was blood, taken at baseline. All receptors derive from a person between 30 and 80 years old with non-small cell lung cancer. CDR3s include the opening cysteine and the closing phenylalanine or tryptophan. The size field is filled for only some rows; it gives once, few, many or a size class.

j_call | v_call | clone_size | cdr3_aa
TRBJ1-5 | TRBV6-4 | . | CASTIGRGDVHSNQPQHF
TRBJ2-7 | TRBV4-2 | . | CASSQGREEQYF
TRBJ1-1 | TRBV3-1/TRBV3-2 | . | CASSQVAGGTEAFF
TRBJ1-5 | TRBV7-8 | . | CASSLPDRDRQPQHF
TRBJ1-1 | TRBV4-1 | . | CASSQRGQEAFF
TRBJ2-1 | TRBV4-1 | once | CASSQVMRGSDEQFF
TRBJ2-2 | TRBV6-1 | . | CASSDELNTGELFF
TRBJ1-1 | TRBV28 | . | CASSQVNTEAFF
TRBJ2-2 | TRBV28 | . | CASSSGLYTGELFF
TRBJ2-7 | TRBV2 | . | CASSLQGTSYEQYF
TRBJ2-3 | TRBV3-1/TRBV3-2 | once | CASSPGGAWTDTQYF
TRBJ1-1 | TRBV10-1 | . | CASSELDRVGTEAFF
TRBJ2-3 | TRBV10-2 | . | CASRAGTSGAVDTQYF
TRBJ2-2 | TRBV7-2 | . | CASSLGNTGELFF
TRBJ2-7 | TRBV6-5 | . | CASSYSSPGEQYF
TRBJ1-4 | TRBV13 | . | CASSLRGPYNEKLFF
TRBJ1-2 | TRBV6-6 | . | CASSYRDRSGGYTF
TRBJ2-6 | TRBV7-6 | . | CASSLARAGGANVLTF
TRBJ2-1 | TRBV2 | . | CASQVVAAFNEQFF
TRBJ2-1 | TRBV12-2 | . | CASRLSSGGPLIDSYNEQFF
TRBJ2-1 | TRBV30 | few | CAGKLAGEWNEQFF
TRBJ2-1 | TRBV6-6 | . | CASRRGTSGHEQFF
TRBJ2-7 | TRBV11-2 | . | CASSLWSSGRADEQYF
TRBJ1-2 | TRBV28 | . | CASLRDTPNYGYTF
TRBJ1-1 | TRBV10-3 | . | CAISEVGGPSNTEAFF
TRBJ1-2 | TRBV5-1 | once | CASSPGQGNYGYTF
TRBJ1-1 | TRBV3-1/TRBV3-2 | . | CASSQDIAEAFF
TRBJ2-7 | TRBV4-1 | . | CASSRAHSTGDEQYF
TRBJ1-1 | TRBV7-2 | . | CASSLVGGTTEAFF
TRBJ2-7 | TRBV5-1 | once | CASSPSGGAYEQYF
TRBJ2-1 | TRBV28 | . | CASLTVGVGGSYNEQFF
TRBJ2-7 | TRBV4-2 | . | CASSQEQGLVPDF
TRBJ2-1 | TRBV6-5 | . | CASSYSRGIWDEQFF
TRBJ2-2 | TRBV27 | . | CASRRGPNTGELFF